The 5 T cell receptor beta chains below come from one sample, sequenced in a study of blood T cell repertoires in COVID-19. The data were produced by immunoSEQ multiplex PCR, yet TCRdb's version contains in-frame clones alone and is incomplete. The sample records about 200,000 clones, about 80% being singletons. Sequencing was carried out using peripheral blood. Source of these receptors: a human donor with acute or convalescent COVID-19. The donor label of this sample is uncertain.

This chain connects TRBV7-2 to TRBJ2-1; D unclear. V was pared by 6 bases and J by 5 bases, with 14 bases between. In germline, CDR1 is SGHTA, CDR2 FQGNSA. This CDR3 spans 14 amino acids. The CDR3 loop reads CASSSDTYDNEQFF. The CDR3 coding sequence is TGTGCCAGCAGTTCTGACACGTACGACAATGAGCAGTTCTTC.

This chain links TRBV7-2 with TRBJ2-1, with 8 bases matching TRBD1. Germline V gene sequence: CDR1 SGHTA, CDR2 FQGNSA. V was pared by 4 bases and J by 0 bases, with 2 bases of the junction left unmatched. The CDR3 is 15 amino acids. CDR3 in DNA: TGTGCCAGCAGCTCGGGACAGGACTCCTACAATGAGCAGTTCTTC. Protein: CASSSGQDSYNEQFF.

This chain connects TRBV5-6 to TRBJ2-3, with 10 bases fitting TRBD2. V trimming: 3 bases; J trimming: 2 bases; junction bases outside the gene matches: 3. Germline V gene lookup returns CDR1 SGHDT and CDR2 YYEEEE. The CDR3 loop spans 15 amino acids. The CDR3 bases are TGTGCCAGCAGCTCCAGCGGGAGGGTCACAGATACGCAGTATTTT. Amino acid sequence: CASSSSGRVTDTQYF.

The chain recombines TRBV4-3 with TRBJ1-2, with 9 bases identical to TRBD1. This CDR3 spans 16 amino acids. V was clipped by 0 bases and J by 4 bases; unmatched bases: 6. The germline gives CDR1 LGHNA, CDR2 YSLEER. CDR3 nucleotides: TGCGCCAGCAGCCAAGATAGTACAGGGGGCTCCTATGGCTACACCTTC. This codes for CASSQDSTGGSYGYTF.

Only one count was recorded for this clone. This chain connects TRBV7-2 to TRBJ1-1, with D possibly TRBD1 on 5 matching bases. The CDR3 length is 14 residues. Trimming removed 1 base at V and 5 bases at J, with 11 bases between. CDR1 SGHTA and CDR2 FQGNSA come from the germline V gene. Here the CDR3 reads CASSLVREGTEAFF. CDR3 bases: TGTGCCAGCAGCTTAGTCAGGGAGGGTACTGAAGCTTTCTTT.